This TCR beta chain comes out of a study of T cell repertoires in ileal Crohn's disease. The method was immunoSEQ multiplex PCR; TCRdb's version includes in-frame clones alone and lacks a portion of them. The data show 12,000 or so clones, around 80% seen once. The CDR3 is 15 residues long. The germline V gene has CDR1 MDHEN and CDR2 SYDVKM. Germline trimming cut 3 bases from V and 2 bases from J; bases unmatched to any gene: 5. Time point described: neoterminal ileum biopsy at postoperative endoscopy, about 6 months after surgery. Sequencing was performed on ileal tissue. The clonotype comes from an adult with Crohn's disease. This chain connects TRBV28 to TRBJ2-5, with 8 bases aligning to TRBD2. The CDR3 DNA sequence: TGTGCCAGCAGTTTCTCTTCTAGCGGGCAAGAGACCCAGTACTTC. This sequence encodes CASSFSSSGQETQYF. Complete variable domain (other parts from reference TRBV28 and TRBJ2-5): DVKVTQSSRYLVKRTGEKVFLECVQDMDHENMFWYRQDPGLGLRLIYFSYDVKMKEKGDIPEGYSVSREKKERFSLILESASTNQTSMYLCASSFSSSGQETQYFGPGTRLLVL.